This record looks at one T cell receptor (beta chain) sequence and its context. The data derive from a study of T-cell memory formation after mild COVID-19. CDR3 length: 14 residues. Losses at the gene ends were 6 bases for V and 4 bases for J; bases not matched to a gene: 4. Per the germline V gene, CDR1 is ENHRY and CDR2 is SYGVKD. TCRdb redid the calling of the 5' RACE reads with MiXCR, one entry per CDR3 protein. Of some 260,000 distinct CDR3 sequences in the sample, about 15% were seen once. The sequencing sample was made of PBMCs or a T cell subset sorted from them (not recorded which). The chain carries TRBV10-3 and TRBJ2-5, with TRBD2 matching 11 bases. The TCR comes from a man aged 18 to 29 who had mild COVID-19 (a few samples of this study predate the infection). Cell type and time point are not known. The CDR3 region has the DNA TGTGCCATCAGCGGGCTAGCGGGGGGAGAGACCCAGTACTTC. Translation gives CAISGLAGGETQYF.